This T cell receptor (beta chain) stems from a study of cytomegalovirus exposure and HLA in healthy donors. General study findings and limits: A later look showed TCR association rates differing by HLA locus, highest for DRB1 and lowest for HLA-C.

PCR was performed using 60 Vbeta and 13 Jbeta primers. The table came from immunoSEQ multiplex PCR; TCRdb's copy has only in-frame clones and leaves some out. In the table there are around 200,000 clones, nearly 80% of which are singletons. Germline V gene lookup returns CDR1 SNHLY and CDR2 FYNNEI. The CDR3 is 15 amino acids. This clone showed up just once. Its antigen is as yet unknown. This TCR derives from a man younger than 35 in good health and CMV-seronegative. The chain recombines TRBV2 with TRBJ2-5; perhaps TRBD1 as D (6 bases). The J call may be in error: the DNA end matches TRBJ2-7 better. The sequenced sample was PBMCs. The CDR3 region is CASRELTGSSYEQYF. CDR3 sequence (DNA): TGTGCCAGCAGGGAACTCACAGGGTCCTCCTACGAGCAGTACTTC.